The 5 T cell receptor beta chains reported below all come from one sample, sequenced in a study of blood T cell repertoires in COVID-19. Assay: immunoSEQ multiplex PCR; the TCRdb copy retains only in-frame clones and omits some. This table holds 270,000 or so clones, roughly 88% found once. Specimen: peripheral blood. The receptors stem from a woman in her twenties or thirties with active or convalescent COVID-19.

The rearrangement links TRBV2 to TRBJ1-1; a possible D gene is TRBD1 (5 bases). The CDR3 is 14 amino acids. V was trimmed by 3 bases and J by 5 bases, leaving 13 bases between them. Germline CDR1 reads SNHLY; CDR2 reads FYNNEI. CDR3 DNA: TGTGCCAGCAGTGAGGTGCGGGGGGAGACTGAAGCTTTCTTT. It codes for CASSEVRGETEAFF. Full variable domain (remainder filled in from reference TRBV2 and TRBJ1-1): EPEVTQTPSHQVTQMGQEVILRCVPISNHLYFYWYRQILGQKVEFLVSFYNNEISEKSEIFDDQFSVERPDGSNFTLKIRSTKLEDSAMYFCASSEVRGETEAFFGQGTRLTVV.

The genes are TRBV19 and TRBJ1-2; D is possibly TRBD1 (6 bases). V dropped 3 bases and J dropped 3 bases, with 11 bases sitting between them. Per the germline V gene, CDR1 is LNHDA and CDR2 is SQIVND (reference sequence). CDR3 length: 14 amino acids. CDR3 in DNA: TGTGCCAGTAGTATTATCGCAGGGGACTATGGCTACACCTTC. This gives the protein CASSIIAGDYGYTF.

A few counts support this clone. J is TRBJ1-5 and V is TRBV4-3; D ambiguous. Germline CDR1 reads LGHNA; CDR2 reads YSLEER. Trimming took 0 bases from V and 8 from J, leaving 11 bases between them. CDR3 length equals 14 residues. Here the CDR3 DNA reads TGCGCCAGCAGCCAAGAAGGCGGTTCAGAGCCCCAGCATTTT. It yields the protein CASSQEGGSEPQHF.

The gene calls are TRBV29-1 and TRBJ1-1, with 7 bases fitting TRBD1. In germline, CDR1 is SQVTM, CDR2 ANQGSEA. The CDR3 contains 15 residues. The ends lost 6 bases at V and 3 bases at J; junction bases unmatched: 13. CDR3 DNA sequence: TGCAGCGTCGTTACCTCCTCCGGGACAGACACTGAAGCTTTCTTT. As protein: CSVVTSSGTDTEAFF. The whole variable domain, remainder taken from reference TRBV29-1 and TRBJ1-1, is SAVISQKPSRDICQRGTSLTIQCQVDSQVTMMFWYRQQPGQSLTLIATANQGSEATYESGFVIDKFPISRPNLTFSTLTVSNMSPEDSSIYLCSVVTSSGTDTEAFFGQGTRLTVV.

In DNA form, the CDR3 reads TGCAGCGTTGATGCAGGGTACTTC. It codes for CSVDAGYF. The rearrangement links TRBV29-1 to TRBJ2-5; no clear D gene. Trimming shortened V by 3 bases and J by 13 bases, and 6 bases separated the two germline ends. This CDR3 spans 8 amino acids. Germline-derived CDR1 and CDR2 are SQVTM and ANQGSEA.